A single sample gave rise to the 24 T cell receptor beta chains below, sequenced in a study of blood T cell repertoires in COVID-19. Only in-frame clones appear in the TCRdb table, and some are missing; sequencing was by immunoSEQ multiplex PCR. Altogether 100,000 to 150,000 clones are present, approximately 90% being singletons, with the ten largest covering approximately 1.1%. What was sequenced was peripheral blood. Receptors were obtained from an elderly woman with acute or convalescent COVID-19.

The chain recombines TRBV7-2 with TRBJ2-3; 9 bases are shared with TRBD2. Trimming removed 7 bases from V and 3 bases from J; junction bases left unmatched: 2. The CDR3 runs 13 residues. Germline-derived CDR1 and CDR2 are SGHTA and FQGNSA. The CDR3 DNA sequence: TGTGCCAGCAAGCTAGCGGGGACAGATACGCAGTATTTT. Protein product: CASKLAGTDTQYF.

This clone was seen only a few times. This sequence joins TRBV11-2 and TRBJ1-2; 7 nucleotides align to TRBD1. Per the germline V gene, CDR1 is SGHAT and CDR2 is FQNNGV. With 5 bases clipped from V and 4 bases from J, the junction kept 4 bases outside the gene matches. There are 13 residues in the CDR3. The CDR3 is CASSSTGAYGYTF. CDR3 DNA sequence: TGTGCCAGCAGCAGCACAGGGGCCTATGGCTACACCTTC.

The rearrangement uses TRBV7-3 and TRBJ2-6, with a possible D match to TRBD2 (7 bases). CDR1 and CDR2 from the germline V gene are SGHTA and FQGTGA. This CDR3 is 16 amino acids long. V was shortened by 5 bases and J by 4 bases, with 15 bases between the two germline ends. As DNA, the CDR3 is TGTGCCAGCAGCCCAACGGGGGGCGCGGGGGCCAACGTCCTGACTTTC. Its protein is CASSPTGGAGANVLTF.

The chain couples TRBV29-1 to TRBJ2-1; 7 nucleotides line up with TRBD2. J lost 5 bases, V lost 7 bases, and 11 bases had no gene match. Germline assignment: CDR1 SQVTM and CDR2 ANQGSEA. The CDR3 sequence is 14 residues long. The CDR3 loop reads CSARGDLRDNEQFF. In DNA, the CDR3 is TGCAGCGCACGGGGGGACCTCCGAGACAATGAGCAGTTCTTC.

This clone was seen only once. This chain uses TRBV7-2 with TRBJ2-7; maybe TRBD1 (6 bases). V lost 2 bases and J lost 0, with 11 bases in between. The CDR3 totals 15 residues. Per germline, CDR1 SGHTA and CDR2 FQGNSA. CDR3 sequence (DNA): TGTGCCAGCAGCTTAACAGGACAGAGCTCCTACGAGCAGTACTTC. Its protein is CASSLTGQSSYEQYF.

The chain combines TRBV3-1 (or the pseudogene TRBV3-2) with TRBJ1-5, with TRBD1 matching over 9 bases. CDR1 is LGHDT and CDR2 is YNNKEL in the germline V gene (reference sequence). J was trimmed by 3 bases and V by 4 bases; bases with no gene match: 7. The CDR3 length is 16 residues. CDR3 sequence reads: CASSPTDRGNNQPQHF. The CDR3 DNA follows: TGTGCCAGCAGCCCGACGGACAGGGGCAACAATCAGCCCCAGCATTTT.

The chain recombines TRBV2 with TRBJ2-3, with TRBD1 identical over 8 bases. The CDR3 extends over 14 amino acids. The V gene's germline CDR1 is SNHLY and CDR2 FYNNEI. Trimming at V came to 8 bases and at J to 0 bases, leaving 4 bases not matched to a gene. CDR3 in amino acids: CASFRDRSTDTQYF. The CDR3 DNA reads TGTGCCAGCTTCCGGGACAGGAGCACAGATACGCAGTATTTT. The complete variable domain, with remaining parts taken from reference TRBV2 and TRBJ2-3, reads EPEVTQTPSHQVTQMGQEVILRCVPISNHLYFYWYRQILGQKVEFLVSFYNNEISEKSEIFDDQFSVERPDGSNFTLKIRSTKLEDSAMYFCASFRDRSTDTQYFGPGTRLTVL.

The chain employs TRBV4-1 and TRBJ2-5; the D gene is possibly TRBD1 (6 bases). CDR3 size: 16 residues. Germline CDR1 reads MGHRA; CDR2 reads YSYEKL. V gave up 1 base and J gave up 1 base, with 13 bases separating them. The CDR3 is CASSQARQAPQETQYF. The DNA for the CDR3 is TGCGCCAGCAGCCAAGCCCGACAGGCCCCCCAAGAGACCCAGTACTTC.

Only one count was recorded for this clone. The chain uses TRBV10-1 and TRBJ2-7; 10 bases agree with TRBD2. The CDR3 is 15 residues long. Germline CDR1 reads WNHNN; CDR2 reads SYGVQD (reference sequence). J gave up 5 bases and V 6 bases, and 10 bases lay outside the gene matches. CDR3 nucleotides: TGCGCCAGCAGCCCTGGGGCTAGCGGGAGTCACGAGCAGTACTTC. Protein product: CASSPGASGSHEQYF.

V usage is TRBV9 and J usage is TRBJ2-2, with 7 positions matching TRBD2. The CDR3 spans 15 residues. Germline CDR1 is SGDLS and CDR2 is YYNGEE. V trimming: 4 bases; J trimming: 2 bases; junction bases outside the gene matches: 5. This CDR3 reads CASSRTRLNTGELFF. CDR3 DNA: TGTGCCAGCAGCCGGACTAGGCTTAACACCGGGGAGCTGTTTTTT.

The chain carries TRBV9 and TRBJ2-1, with D possibly TRBD1 on 6 matching bases. The CDR3 runs to 17 residues. The ends were cut back, 0 bases at V and 2 bases at J, with 15 bases in the middle. The germline V gene encodes CDR1 SGDLS and CDR2 YYNGEE. CDR3 nucleotides: TGTGCCAGCAGCGTAGCAGCTCGACAGGCTGCCTACAATGAGCAGTTCTTC. This sequence encodes CASSVAARQAAYNEQFF.

The rearrangement joins TRBV19 to TRBJ1-1, with 7 bases identical to TRBD1. This CDR3 comprises 14 residues. Per the germline V gene, CDR1 is LNHDA and CDR2 is SQIVND (reference sequence). The V and J ends lost 7 bases and 5 bases, in that order; junction bases with no gene match: 10. The CDR3 DNA reads as TGTGCCAGTAAAATGAGGGGGCCGTGGACTGAAGCTTTCTTT. It yields the protein CASKMRGPWTEAFF.

The chain carries TRBV19 and TRBJ1-5; TRBD1 aligns across 9 bases. This CDR3 contains 15 residues. With 7 bases clipped from V and 7 bases from J, the junction kept 11 bases outside the gene matches. Per germline, CDR1 LNHDA and CDR2 SQIVND (reference sequence). The CDR3 is CASTSQGALRQPQHF. The CDR3 DNA is TGTGCCAGTACCTCACAGGGGGCTCTCAGGCAGCCCCAGCATTTT.

This rearrangement joins TRBV21-1 to TRBJ1-5; the DNA was not compared with TRBD1, the D call given in the table. TRBV21-1 counts as a pseudogene. The CDR3 sequence is 15 residues long. This chain's CDR3 is CASSFTAPMCQPQHF. Here the CDR3 DNA reads TGTGCCAGCAGTTTTACAGCTCCTATGTGCCAGCCCCAGCATTTT.

The chain employs TRBV10-3 and TRBJ1-4; D uncertain. V dropped 7 bases and J dropped 5 bases, with 11 bases sitting between them. The CDR3 runs to 13 residues. CDR1 ENHRY and CDR2 SYGVKD come from the germline V gene. CDR3 DNA: TGTGCCATCACCCCCAGGCCGAATGAAAAACTGTTTTTT. This encodes CAITPRPNEKLFF.

The chain uses TRBV4-2 and TRBJ1-4; D not resolved. V was trimmed by 0 bases and J by 7 bases, leaving 15 bases between them. Germline CDR1 and CDR2: LGHNA and YNFKEQ. CDR3 length: 16 residues. In DNA, the CDR3 is TGTGCCAGCAGCCAAGATTTTCGGGGAGTCGGTGAAAAACTGTTTTTT. It codes for CASSQDFRGVGEKLFF.

V gene TRBV20-1 combines with J gene TRBJ2-7, with TRBD2 matching 8 bases. The ends lost 3 bases at V and 4 bases at J; junction bases unmatched: 8. This CDR3 contains 14 residues. CDR1 is DFQATT, CDR2 SNEGSKA, per germline (reference sequence). This CDR3 is CSASRPGGVYEQYF. Written as DNA, the CDR3 is TGCAGTGCTAGTAGGCCCGGGGGGGTGTACGAGCAGTACTTC.

The rearrangement uses TRBV18 and TRBJ2-2; D unclear. Germline V lookup: CDR1 KGHSH, CDR2 LQKENI. The length of the CDR3 is 12 residues. Trimming stripped 5 bases from V and 9 bases from J, with 10 bases between. The CDR3 loop is CASSLSDWELFF. The CDR3 bases are TGTGCCAGCTCATTAAGCGACTGGGAGCTGTTTTTT.

CDR3 in DNA: TGTGCCTGCGGGTTTCGAGAAAAACTGTTTTTT. It yields the protein CACGFREKLFF. J is TRBJ1-4 and V is TRBV12-3 or TRBV12-4, with unresolved D. V gave up 11 bases and J gave up 8 bases, with 12 bases separating them. This CDR3 contains 11 residues.

V gene TRBV6-6 combines with J gene TRBJ1-6, with TRBD1 identical over 8 bases. After removal of 5 bases from V and 7 bases from J, the junction contained 7 bases not matched to a gene. The CDR3 is made up of 15 amino acids. Germline CDR1 and CDR2: MNHNY and SVGAGI (reference sequence). CDR3 nucleotide sequence: TGTGCCAGCAGTGCCACAGGGGGGCGGAATTCACCCCTCCACTTT. This sequence encodes CASSATGGRNSPLHF.

The chain joins TRBV10-3 to TRBJ2-1; 13 positions agree with TRBD2. Germline V gene sequence: CDR1 ENHRY, CDR2 SYGVKD. V lost 10 bases, J lost 0 bases, and 12 bases stayed unmatched. The CDR3 contains 18 residues. This CDR3 is CATLTGTSGAASYNEQFF. DNA of the CDR3: TGTGCCACTCTAACCGGGACTAGCGGGGCAGCCTCCTACAATGAGCAGTTCTTC.

The chain has TRBV20-1 and TRBJ2-5; D call uncertain. Germline V gives CDR1 DFQATT, CDR2 SNEGSKA (reference sequence). V lost 6 bases and J 3 bases, leaving 8 bases between the germline ends. This CDR3 is 11 amino acids long. The CDR3 DNA follows: TGCAGTGCCAAGAGGAAAGAGACCCAGTACTTC. Amino acid sequence: CSAKRKETQYF.

This chain uses TRBV10-3 with TRBJ1-2; the match to TRBD1 covers 7 bases. CDR3 size: 14 residues. V lost 0 bases and J lost 14; bases outside the gene matches: 12. In germline, CDR1 is ENHRY, CDR2 SYGVKD. This chain's CDR3 is CAISESRDSPRRTF. DNA for the CDR3: TGTGCCATCAGTGAGTCCCGGGACAGCCCCCGTAGAACCTTC.

This clone appeared a single time. The chain links TRBV5-1 to TRBJ1-1; tentative D call: TRBD1 (6 bases). The CDR3 has 12 residues. V was clipped by 5 bases and J by 10 bases, with 15 bases between them. The germline gives CDR1 SGHRS, CDR2 YFSETQ. The CDR3 reads CASRQTGKGAFF. The CDR3 DNA sequence: TGCGCCAGCAGACAGACAGGAAAAGGAGCTTTCTTT.